This T cell receptor beta chain was recorded in a study of CD4+ T cells in melanoma. Germline CDR1 is MNHEY and CDR2 is SVGAGI. The CDR3 length is 16 residues. Trimming removed 0 bases from V and 4 bases from J, with 14 bases in between. Generated by immunoSEQ multiplex PCR, the TCRdb table keeps only in-frame clones and is missing some. Of 90,000 to 130,000 clones listed, about 90% were seen once; the top ten hold about 3.5%. In the case of this clone: Other nucleotide sequences in the sample specify the same CDR3.

The receptor was isolated from a human donor with melanoma. Sequencing was performed on peripheral blood. The chain is built from TRBV6-5 and TRBJ2-3, with a tentative D call TRBD2 (5 bases). The CDR3 nucleotides are TGTGCCAGCAGTTACTCCAGGTCCGAACTAGCAGATACGCAGTATTTT. Protein: CASSYSRSELADTQYF.